This T cell receptor (beta chain) is from a study of blood T cell repertoires in COVID-19. Turning to the study itself: Whether acute or convalescent, the COVID-19 samples came from the United States, Italy and Spain. PBMCs, B-cell-depleted T cells, or T cells provided the cDNA or gDNA that made up the material.

Under the authors' procedure: How many nucleated cells were present was estimated from reference gene primer amplification. The protocol was immunoSEQ multiplex PCR, while the TCRdb copy is restricted to in-frame clones and leaves out a portion. The DNA gave D and trimming, while V, J and clone size come from that table. The sample yields 250,000 to 300,000 clones, 86% seen once. V dropped 0 bases and J dropped 3; count of bases not matched to a gene: 3. This CDR3 has 15 amino acids. Germline CDR1 SGHNT, CDR2 YYREEE (reference sequence). The receptor comes from a woman aged 25 to 45 with active or convalescent COVID-19. Sequenced input: peripheral blood. The chain combines TRBV5-4 with TRBJ1-2; 9 bases are shared with TRBD1. The CDR3 loop reads CASSLGQGGYYGYTF. The CDR3 DNA follows: TGTGCCAGCAGCTTGGGACAGGGGGGTTACTATGGCTACACCTTC.